These 5 T cell receptor beta chains share one sample of origin, sequenced in a study of shared clonotypes between healthy human individuals. The naive CD8 fraction comprised CD45RO-negative cells positively selected for CCR7 and excluded terminally differentiated effector memory CD45RA+ cells. Clones were sequenced by immunoSEQ multiplex PCR, and TCRdb holds only the in-frame ones, with some missing. The sample carries roughly 2.1 million clones, just over 90% recorded once. The sample taken for sequencing was naive CD8+ T cells from PBMCs. These receptors all stem from a man between 18 and 29 years old in good health. Some clones in this sample may be carry-over from other donors' samples.

This chain joins TRBV6-5 and TRBJ2-1, with 7 bases lining up with TRBD2. Germline trimming cut 6 bases from V and 4 bases from J; bases unmatched to any gene: 9. Germline-derived CDR1 and CDR2 are MNHEY and SVGAGI. This CDR3 has 15 amino acids. CDR3 residues: CASSRGRVMYNEQFF. In DNA, the CDR3 is TGTGCCAGCAGCCGGGGGAGGGTCATGTACAATGAGCAGTTCTTC.

The chain has TRBV2 and TRBJ2-7, with D possibly TRBD2 on 5 matching bases. V gave up 3 bases and J gave up 4 bases, with 16 bases separating them. The CDR3 is 15 residues long. From germline, CDR1 is SNHLY and CDR2 FYNNEI. CDR3 sequence (DNA): TGTGCCAGCAGTGATTCGTGGACTGAGGATTACGAGCAGTACTTC. Protein sequence: CASSDSWTEDYEQYF.

A single count supports this clone. The V call is TRBV9, the J call TRBJ1-2, with D possibly matching TRBD1 (6 bases). The CDR3 consists of 13 residues. CDR1 is SGDLS and CDR2 is YYNGEE in the germline V gene. The ends were cut back, 7 bases at V and 8 bases at J, with 18 bases in the middle. CDR3 DNA: TGTGCCAGCCGAGAATCGACAGGAGGGGGCTACACCTTC. This codes for CASRESTGGGYTF.

CDR3 in DNA: TGTGCCTACGGACCGGACAGAGCTAACACTGAAGCTTTCTTT. Its translation: CAYGPDRANTEAFF. V is TRBV5-5 and J is TRBJ1-1; D might be TRBD1 (6 bases). This CDR3 is 14 amino acids long. Germline V gene sequence: CDR1 SGHKS, CDR2 YYEKEE (reference sequence). Trimming left V 10 bases short and J 2 bases short, with 18 bases between.

This chain uses TRBV14 with TRBJ1-1; 7 bases map to TRBD1. In germline, CDR1 is SGHDN, CDR2 FVKESK. J lost 6 bases, V lost 4 bases, and 2 bases had no gene match. This CDR3 region has 12 residues. CDR3 in amino acids: CASSRDSPEAFF. The CDR3 DNA reads as TGTGCCAGCAGCCGGGACAGCCCTGAAGCTTTCTTT. The variable domain in full, completed from reference TRBV14 and TRBJ1-1, reads EAGVTQFPSHSVIEKGQTVTLRCDPISGHDNLYWYRRVMGKEIKFLLHFVKESKQDESGMPNNRFLAERTGGTYSTLKVQPAELEDSGVYFCASSRDSPEAFFGQGTRLTVV.